This entry lists 22 T cell receptor beta chains sequenced from one sample in a study of cytomegalovirus exposure and HLA in healthy donors. Libraries were prepared by immunoSEQ multiplex PCR; TCRdb keeps only in-frame clonotypes and omits some of them. The sample includes around 130,000 clones, roughly 90% of them seen just once. Specimen: PBMCs. These TCRs come from a man aged 25 to 40 in good health and CMV-seronegative.

The chain carries TRBV5-5 and TRBJ1-6; TRBD1 is a possible D gene (6 bases). V gave up 5 bases and J gave up 8 bases, with 17 bases separating them. The CDR3 sequence is 15 residues long. CDR1 SGHKS and CDR2 YYEKEE come from the germline V gene (reference sequence). The CDR3 is CASSPRWKGDSPLHF. The CDR3 DNA is TGTGCCAGCAGTCCCCGGTGGAAGGGGGATTCACCCCTCCACTTT. Complete variable domain (other parts from reference TRBV5-5 and TRBJ1-6): DAGVTQSPTHLIKTRGQQVTLRCSPISGHKSVSWYQQVLGQGPQFIFQYYEKEERGRGNFPDRFSARQFPNYSSELNVNALLLGDSALYLCASSPRWKGDSPLHFGNGTRLTVT.

The chain couples TRBV27 to TRBJ1-2; D might be TRBD1 (5 bases). The length of the CDR3 is 15 residues. The V end lost 10 bases, the J end lost 3 bases, and 21 bases lay between the germline ends. Germline loops: CDR1 MNHEY, CDR2 SMNVEV (reference sequence). This CDR3 is CATQPNQTVDYGYTF. DNA of the CDR3: TGTGCCACTCAACCCAATCAGACAGTGGACTATGGCTACACCTTC.

This clone was counted between two and nine times. The J gene is TRBJ2-3, the V gene TRBV5-6; 8 nucleotides agree with TRBD2. CDR1 is SGHDT and CDR2 is YYEEEE in the germline V gene. Losses at the gene ends were 4 bases for V and 6 bases for J; bases not matched to a gene: 10. This CDR3 has 15 residues. The CDR3 reads CASSPWGTSIDTQYF. The DNA for the CDR3 is TGTGCCAGCAGCCCCTGGGGGACTAGTATCGATACGCAGTATTTT. Full variable domain (remainder filled in from reference TRBV5-6 and TRBJ2-3): DAGVTQSPTHLIKTRGQQVTLRCSPKSGHDTVSWYQQALGQGPQFIFQYYEEEERQRGNFPDRFSGHQFPNYSSELNVNALLLGDSALYLCASSPWGTSIDTQYFGPGTRLTVL.

The chain employs TRBV10-1 and TRBJ2-7; the D is unclear. Germline V gene lookup returns CDR1 WNHNN and CDR2 SYGVQD (reference sequence). The CDR3 runs 14 residues. Trimming took off 5 bases at V and 2 bases at J, with 13 bases between the two ends. The CDR3 region has the DNA TGCGCCAGCAGTATTGCGTTAAATGCCTACGAGCAGTACTTC. This sequence encodes CASSIALNAYEQYF.

The chain carries TRBV6-6 and TRBJ2-5, with D possibly matching TRBD2 (6 bases). Germline V gene lookup returns CDR1 MNHNY and CDR2 SVGAGI (reference sequence). With 7 bases removed from V and 2 bases from J, the gap between germline ends came to 11 bases. This CDR3 has 13 amino acids. This CDR3 reads CASNVAEQETQYF. CDR3 bases: TGTGCCAGCAACGTAGCGGAGCAAGAGACCCAGTACTTC.

This chain uses TRBV7-8 with TRBJ2-5; perhaps TRBD1 as D (6 bases). The V gene lost 2 bases and the J gene lost 7 bases, with 17 bases spanning the gap. The CDR3 spans 15 residues. Per the germline V gene, CDR1 is SGHVS and CDR2 is FQNEAQ. The CDR3: CASSLRDTRGGTQYF. Written as DNA, the CDR3 is TGTGCCAGCAGCTTAAGGGACACACGGGGCGGGACCCAGTACTTC.

The gene calls are TRBV7-2 and TRBJ2-7; tentative D call: TRBD1 (5 bases). The V end was cut by 10 bases, the J end by 3 bases, with 19 bases between. Germline V lookup: CDR1 SGHTA, CDR2 FQGNSA. This CDR3 is built from 14 residues. CDR3 loop: CATRRQSADYEQYF. The CDR3 nucleotides read TGTGCCACCCGACGACAGAGTGCGGACTACGAGCAGTACTTC.

The chain uses TRBV7-2 and TRBJ2-1, with 8 bases that match TRBD1. The germline V gene encodes CDR1 SGHTA and CDR2 FQGNSA. Trimming took 5 bases from V and 6 from J; bases not matched to a gene: 6. The length of the CDR3 is 14 residues. The CDR3 nucleotides read TGTGCCAGCAGCGGTTACGGGACAGGCAATGAGCAGTTCTTC. This encodes CASSGYGTGNEQFF.

This clone was seen ten or more times. This chain links TRBV9 with TRBJ2-7; D is uncertain. The CDR3 length is 16 residues. The germline V and J ends were trimmed by 6 bases and 2 bases, with 21 bases remaining between them. Germline V gene lookup returns CDR1 SGDLS and CDR2 YYNGEE. In DNA form, the CDR3 reads TGTGCCAGCATACCTAGTAACGCCTATTCGGCCTACGAGCAGTACTTC. Residues: CASIPSNAYSAYEQYF.

This clone is classed as medium-sized. The chain recombines TRBV6-4 with TRBJ1-1; 7 bases are a match to TRBD1. Trimming cost V 6 bases and J 6 bases; bases outside gene matches: 10. The CDR3 has 14 residues. Per germline, CDR1 MRHNA and CDR2 SNTAGT. CDR3 sequence reads: CASSPRTGTAEAFF. The DNA for the CDR3 is TGTGCCAGCAGCCCACGAACCGGGACAGCTGAAGCTTTCTTT.

The rearrangement joins TRBV19 to TRBJ2-1; 8 positions agree with TRBD2. Per the germline V gene, CDR1 is LNHDA and CDR2 is SQIVND (reference sequence). J lost 0 bases, V lost 2 bases, and 3 bases had no gene match. CDR3 size: 16 residues. Written as DNA, the CDR3 is TGTGCCAGTAGTATATCGCTAGCGGGCTCCTACAATGAGCAGTTCTTC. It encodes CASSISLAGSYNEQFF. The full variable domain, completed using reference TRBV19 and TRBJ2-1, is DGGITQSPKYLFRKEGQNVTLSCEQNLNHDAMYWYRQDPGQGLRLIYYSQIVNDFQKGDIAEGYSVSREKKESFPLTVTSAQKNPTAFYLCASSISLAGSYNEQFFGPGTRLTVL.

The chain uses TRBV10-3 and TRBJ2-7; D perhaps matches TRBD2 (6 bases). The CDR3 has 13 residues. Per germline, CDR1 ENHRY and CDR2 SYGVKD. Between the trimmed V and J ends, which lost 0 bases and 4 bases, there was a span of 7 bases. The CDR3 region is CAISESEGYEQYF. CDR3 coding DNA: TGTGCCATCAGTGAGTCGGAGGGGTACGAGCAGTACTTC.

The genes are TRBV5-1 and TRBJ2-7, with 8 bases lining up with TRBD1. This CDR3 is built from 15 residues. Germline loops: CDR1 SGHRS, CDR2 YFSETQ. The trim removed 2 bases at V and 2 bases at J, leaving 6 bases unmatched. The CDR3 DNA sequence: TGCGCCAGCAGCTTACGCGGGACAGGTACCTACGAGCAGTACTTC. Amino acids: CASSLRGTGTYEQYF.

The rearrangement joins TRBV25-1 to TRBJ1-3; no reliable D call. There are 14 residues in the CDR3. Germline lookup yields CDR1 MGHDK and CDR2 SYGVNS. This CDR3 reads CPNPRSAKGNTIYF. The CDR3 nucleotides are TGTCCTAACCCCCGATCCGCCAAAGGAAACACCATATATTTT.

This chain links TRBV9 with TRBJ1-1; D is unresolved. Trimming took off 0 bases at V and 6 bases at J, with 9 bases between the two ends. CDR3 length equals 13 residues. Germline values: CDR1 SGDLS, CDR2 YYNGEE. The CDR3 sequence: CASSVGVTAEAFF. Here the CDR3 DNA reads TGTGCCAGCAGCGTAGGCGTGACTGCTGAAGCTTTCTTT. The complete variable domain, with remaining parts taken from reference TRBV9 and TRBJ1-1, reads DSGVTQTPKHLITATGQRVTLRCSPRSGDLSVYWYQQSLDQGLQFLIQYYNGEERAKGNILERFSAQQFPDLHSELNLSSLELGDSALYFCASSVGVTAEAFFGQGTRLTVV.

The chain links TRBV27 to TRBJ2-7, with TRBD1 identical over 10 bases. V shed 7 bases, J shed 1 base, and the junction held 7 bases outside the gene matches. Germline V gene sequence: CDR1 MNHEY, CDR2 SMNVEV (reference sequence). The CDR3 consists of 15 residues. The CDR3 DNA follows: TGTGCCAGCACCGCACCGGGACAGGGGTCCTACGAGCAGTACTTC. This codes for CASTAPGQGSYEQYF.

The J gene is TRBJ2-7, the V gene TRBV19; TRBD2 matches 14 bases. CDR3 length: 17 residues. J was trimmed by 2 bases and V by 5 bases; bases with no gene match: 8. The V gene's germline CDR1 is LNHDA and CDR2 SQIVND (reference sequence). DNA of the CDR3: TGTGCCAGTAGTCCGGGACTAGCGGGAGTTGCCCCCTACGAGCAGTACTTC. Translating it yields CASSPGLAGVAPYEQYF.

The CDR3 region is CASSLDSGSSYEQYF. The CDR3 DNA reads TGCGCCAGCAGCTTGGATAGCGGGAGTTCCTACGAGCAGTACTTC. The chain employs TRBV5-1 and TRBJ2-7; TRBD2 matches at 9 bases. Germline CDR1 SGHRS, CDR2 YFSETQ. V lost 0 bases, J lost 1 base, and 2 bases stayed unmatched. The CDR3 is 15 amino acids.

V and J are TRBV19 and TRBJ1-3; no clear D gene. V was shortened by 3 bases and J by 4 bases, with 4 bases between the two germline ends. The CDR3 runs 12 residues. Germline CDR1 is LNHDA and CDR2 is SQIVND (reference sequence). For the CDR3, the DNA is TGTGCCAGTAGTATTGTAGGAAACACCATATATTTT. Encoded protein: CASSIVGNTIYF.

The chain has TRBV7-9 and TRBJ1-1; 11 nucleotides agree with TRBD1. V trimming: 5 bases; J trimming: 7 bases; junction bases outside the gene matches: 6. This CDR3 region has 14 residues. Germline CDR1 is SEHNR and CDR2 is FQNEAQ (reference sequence). The CDR3 DNA reads as TGTGCCAGCAGCCCGGGACAGGGGGAAGGTGAAGCTTTCTTT. It encodes CASSPGQGEGEAFF.

This clone occurred a few times. J is TRBJ2-2 and V is TRBV5-1; D not resolved. The CDR3 runs 13 residues. Per the germline V gene, CDR1 is SGHRS and CDR2 is YFSETQ. The V and J ends lost 6 bases and 0 bases respectively, with 6 bases between them. CDR3 sequence: CASKESNTGELFF. CDR3 in DNA: TGCGCCAGCAAAGAGTCGAACACCGGGGAGCTGTTTTTT.

In this sample, this clone turned up once. This sequence joins TRBV30 and TRBJ1-5; D possibly corresponds to TRBD1 (6 bases). Germline loops: CDR1 GTSNPN, CDR2 SVGIG (reference sequence). Trimming removed 2 bases at V and 9 bases at J, with 20 bases between. The CDR3 length is 15 residues. CDR3 sequence reads: CAWSLPGTILWPQHF. The CDR3 coding sequence is TGTGCCTGGAGTCTTCCCGGGACAATACTGTGGCCCCAGCATTTT.